The 21 T cell receptor beta chains reported below all come from one sample, sequenced in a study of shared T cell receptors in the human thymus (dated by TCRdb to about 2021). Libraries were constructed by the immunoSEQ multiplex PCR assay. Sourced from immuneACCESS, this table was stored by TCRdb with only in-frame sequences that have V and J called. A share of the clones is absent; for the studies checked, an unresolved V gene accounts for under half, and the remainder has no known explanation. In this sample the table shows hundreds of thousands of clones, 70% to 90% of which occur a single time. The ten largest make up about 0.0094% of the sample. This sample also belongs to another study, concerning human thymus T cells.

The material sequenced was thymocytes. These receptors were taken from a boy under three years old with a congenital heart defect. Donor details come from another sample of the same person, matched by shared clones.

The V call is TRBV9, the J call TRBJ1-1; D might be TRBD1 (6 bases). The germline V gene encodes CDR1 SGDLS and CDR2 YYNGEE. Deletions cut 4 bases from V and 6 bases from J, with 19 bases between. The CDR3 runs 15 residues. CDR3 nucleotides: TGTGCCAGCAGCATGAGCTATACAGGGTCGGCTGAAGCTTTCTTT. Protein sequence: CASSMSYTGSAEAFF. The full variable domain, rest sourced from reference TRBV9 and TRBJ1-1, is DSGVTQTPKHLITATGQRVTLRCSPRSGDLSVYWYQQSLDQGLQFLIQYYNGEERAKGNILERFSAQQFPDLHSELNLSSLELGDSALYFCASSMSYTGSAEAFFGQGTRLTVV.

CDR3 protein: CAWIKDRGDYGYTF. Written as DNA, the CDR3 is TGTGCCTGGATCAAGGACAGGGGCGACTATGGCTACACCTTC. The genes are TRBV30 and TRBJ1-2, with 9 positions matching TRBD1. The CDR3 length is 14 residues. Trimming cost V 4 bases and J 3 bases; bases outside gene matches: 6. Germline V CDR1 and CDR2: GTSNPN, SVGIG (reference sequence). Complete variable domain (other parts from reference TRBV30 and TRBJ1-2): SQTIHQWPATLVQPVGSPLSLECTVEGTSNPNLYWYRQAAGRGLQLLFYSVGIGQISSEVPQNLSASRPQDRQFILSSKKLLLSDSGFYLCAWIKDRGDYGYTFGSGTRLTVV.

This clone has just a few counts. This sequence joins TRBV2 and TRBJ2-7; 10 nucleotides agree with TRBD2. The J segment lost 3 bases and the V segment lost 4 bases, leaving 27 bases of the junction unmatched. There are 22 residues in the CDR3. Germline V lookup: CDR1 SNHLY, CDR2 FYNNEI. CDR3 sequence: CASSVGAGGPTSYPHINYEQYF. The DNA of the CDR3 is TGTGCCAGCAGTGTGGGAGCGGGAGGGCCTACTTCCTATCCACATATCAACTACGAGCAGTACTTC.

The chain has TRBV14 and TRBJ1-2; TRBD1 agrees at 8 bases. CDR1 SGHDN and CDR2 FVKESK come from the germline V gene. Trimming cost V 1 base and J 7 bases; bases outside gene matches: 11. The CDR3 has 16 amino acids. The CDR3 sequence: CASSQVYSGQARGYTF. In DNA form, the CDR3 reads TGTGCCAGCAGCCAAGTATACTCGGGACAGGCCCGTGGCTACACCTTC.

This clone was recorded only once. This chain connects TRBV6-5 to TRBJ2-7; 7 positions match TRBD1. After removal of 6 bases from V and 6 bases from J, the junction contained 11 bases not matched to a gene. This CDR3 has 14 amino acids. Germline lookup yields CDR1 MNHEY and CDR2 SVGAGI. CDR3 region: CASSPGQWGGEQYF. The CDR3 DNA follows: TGTGCCAGCAGCCCGGGACAGTGGGGCGGCGAGCAGTACTTC.

The chain employs TRBV7-9 and TRBJ2-2; maybe TRBD1 (6 bases). The CDR3 consists of 17 residues. V was clipped by 6 bases and J by 0 bases, with 17 bases between them. The germline V gene has CDR1 SEHNR and CDR2 FQNEAQ (reference sequence). The CDR3 protein is CASRRDISTPNTGELFF. The CDR3 coding sequence is TGTGCCAGCAGGAGGGACATATCCACCCCGAACACCGGGGAGCTGTTTTTT.

J is TRBJ1-2 and V is TRBV9; no clear D gene. V lost 1 base to trimming and J lost 2 bases, with 6 bases between them. The CDR3 covers 13 residues. Germline V lookup: CDR1 SGDLS, CDR2 YYNGEE. CDR3 coding DNA: TGTGCCAGCAGCGTATCAGGAAACTATGGCTACACCTTC. This translates into CASSVSGNYGYTF.

The V gene is TRBV7-8, the J gene TRBJ2-1; tentatively, D is TRBD2 (6 bases). The V end lost 8 bases, the J end lost 11 bases, and 10 bases lay between the germline ends. CDR1 is SGHVS, CDR2 FQNEAQ, per germline. This CDR3 comprises 10 residues. The CDR3 nucleotides read TGTGCCAGCTGGGGGGAGCAGCAGTTCTTC. Translation gives CASWGEQQFF.

This clone was counted once. V usage is TRBV28 and J usage is TRBJ2-1; tentatively, D is TRBD1 (5 bases). V was pared by 3 bases and J by 4 bases, with 16 bases between. Germline V lookup: CDR1 MDHEN, CDR2 SYDVKM. CDR3 length equals 16 residues. DNA for the CDR3: TGTGCCAGCAGTTTGCGGTCGACAGTTGGATACAATGAGCAGTTCTTC. Protein sequence: CASSLRSTVGYNEQFF.

The chain recombines TRBV18 with TRBJ2-5; 7 bases fit TRBD1. The V gene end was trimmed by 2 bases and the J gene end by 5 bases; junction bases not matched to a gene: 5. The CDR3 has 14 residues. The V gene's germline CDR1 is KGHSH and CDR2 LQKENI. The CDR3 spells CASSPTGAGETQYF. In DNA, the CDR3 is TGTGCCAGCTCACCAACAGGGGCTGGGGAGACCCAGTACTTC.

This clone was seen once. The chain joins TRBV4-3 to TRBJ2-7, with a tentative D call TRBD2 (5 bases). The V gene's germline CDR1 is LGHNA and CDR2 YSLEER. V was trimmed by 1 base and J by 2 bases, leaving 9 bases between them. This CDR3 comprises 14 residues. The CDR3 region is CASSQGSVPYEQYF. The CDR3 DNA follows: TGCGCCAGCAGCCAAGGTAGCGTTCCCTACGAGCAGTACTTC.

This chain joins TRBV4-2 and TRBJ1-5; TRBD1 might be the D (5 bases). Looked up from germline, CDR1 is LGHNA and CDR2 is YNFKEQ. The CDR3 contains 15 residues. V gave up 0 bases and J gave up 3 bases, with 9 bases separating them. CDR3 in DNA: TGTGCCAGCAGCCAAGATTGGACAATCAATCAGCCCCAGCATTTT. Amino acids: CASSQDWTINQPQHF.

The CDR3 region has the DNA TGTGCCAGCAGCGTACAGGGGATGGGTGAAAAACTGTTTTTT. The encoded protein is CASSVQGMGEKLFF. This chain joins TRBV9 and TRBJ1-4, with TRBD1 as a possible D gene (6 bases). Germline V gene sequence: CDR1 SGDLS, CDR2 YYNGEE. There are 14 residues in the CDR3. V was cut by 1 base and J by 7 bases, with 11 bases left in between.

The J gene is TRBJ1-1, the V gene TRBV18, with 8 bases identical to TRBD1. Germline-derived CDR1 and CDR2 are KGHSH and LQKENI. This CDR3 has 15 residues. V shed 3 bases, J shed 5 bases, and the junction held 8 bases outside the gene matches. CDR3 sequence (DNA): TGTGCCAGCTCACCTCAAGACAGGGGATCGACTGAAGCTTTCTTT. Translated, it gives CASSPQDRGSTEAFF.

The chain is built from TRBV6-5 and TRBJ2-3; possibly TRBD1 for D (6 bases). Germline-derived CDR1 and CDR2 are MNHEY and SVGAGI. Trimming took 7 bases from V and 2 from J, leaving 16 bases between them. The CDR3 consists of 15 residues. This CDR3 is CASNKQGKHTDTQYF. CDR3 nucleotides: TGTGCCAGCAACAAACAGGGAAAACACACAGATACGCAGTATTTT.

J is TRBJ2-2 and V is TRBV19; TRBD2 is a possible D gene (5 bases). The germline V gene encodes CDR1 LNHDA and CDR2 SQIVND (reference sequence). This CDR3 spans 10 amino acids. V was pared by 10 bases and J by 7 bases, with 7 bases between. CDR3: CAIRDGELFF. CDR3 DNA sequence: TGTGCCATCCGGGACGGGGAGCTGTTTTTT.

Comment on this clone: The sample contains more than one DNA sequence encoding this CDR3. This chain links TRBV5-1 with TRBJ1-6, with a possible D match to TRBD1 (6 bases). Trimming cost V 4 bases and J 6 bases, with 20 bases left between them. Germline CDR1 SGHRS, CDR2 YFSETQ. CDR3 length: 17 amino acids. In DNA form, the CDR3 reads TGCGCCAGCAGCAGGGGGTGGGCGCGCCAGGGTAATTCACCCCTCCACTTT. Translated: CASSRGWARQGNSPLHF.

The chain recombines TRBV27 with TRBJ2-7, with TRBD1 as a possible D gene (6 bases). With 5 bases removed from V and 6 bases from J, the gap between germline ends came to 8 bases. Germline CDR1 reads MNHEY; CDR2 reads SMNVEV (reference sequence). CDR3 length: 11 residues. CDR3 region: CASSQGIEQYF. CDR3 sequence (DNA): TGTGCCAGCAGTCAGGGGATCGAGCAGTACTTC.

This chain connects TRBV10-1 to TRBJ1-2; 7 bases match TRBD1. The trim removed 0 bases at V and 8 bases at J, leaving 3 bases unmatched. This CDR3 comprises 13 residues. The germline CDR1 and CDR2 sequences are WNHNN and SYGVQD (reference sequence). CDR3 amino acids: CASSESGTAGYTF. The CDR3 region has the DNA TGCGCCAGCAGTGAGTCCGGGACAGCGGGCTACACCTTC.

The rearrangement links TRBV2 to TRBJ2-2, with 15 bases aligning to TRBD2. Germline V gene data show CDR1 as SNHLY and CDR2 as FYNNEI. Trimming cost V 4 bases and J 4 bases; bases outside gene matches: 4. The length of the CDR3 is 17 residues. The CDR3 here is CASSGGLAGGSTGELFF. CDR3 nucleotide sequence: TGTGCCAGCAGTGGGGGACTAGCGGGGGGAAGCACCGGGGAGCTGTTTTTT. The variable domain in full, with the rest retrieved from reference TRBV2 and TRBJ2-2, is EPEVTQTPSHQVTQMGQEVILRCVPISNHLYFYWYRQILGQKVEFLVSFYNNEISEKSEIFDDQFSVERPDGSNFTLKIRSTKLEDSAMYFCASSGGLAGGSTGELFFGEGSRLTVL.

The chain couples TRBV5-1 to TRBJ2-7; TRBD1 might be the D (5 bases). The germline V gene encodes CDR1 SGHRS and CDR2 YFSETQ. The length of the CDR3 is 15 residues. Trimming removed 0 bases at V and 4 bases at J, with 14 bases between. In DNA form, the CDR3 reads TGCGCCAGCAGCTTGGCGCATGGAAGGGGATACGAGCAGTACTTC. Translation gives CASSLAHGRGYEQYF.